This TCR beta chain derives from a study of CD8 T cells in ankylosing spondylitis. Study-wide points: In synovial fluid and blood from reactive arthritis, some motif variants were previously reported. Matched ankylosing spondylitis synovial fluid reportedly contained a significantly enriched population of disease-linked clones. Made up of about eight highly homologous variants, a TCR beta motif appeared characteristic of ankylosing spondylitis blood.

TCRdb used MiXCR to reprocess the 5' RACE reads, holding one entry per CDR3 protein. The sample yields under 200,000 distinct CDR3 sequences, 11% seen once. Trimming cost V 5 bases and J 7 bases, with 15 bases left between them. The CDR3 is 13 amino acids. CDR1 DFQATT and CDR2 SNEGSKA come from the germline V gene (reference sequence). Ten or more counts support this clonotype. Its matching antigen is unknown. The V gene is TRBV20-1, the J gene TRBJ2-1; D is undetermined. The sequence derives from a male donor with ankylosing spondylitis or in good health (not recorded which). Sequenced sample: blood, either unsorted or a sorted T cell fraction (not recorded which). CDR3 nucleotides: TGCAGTGCTCATCACACTACGCTAAATGAGCAGTTCTTC. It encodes CSAHHTTLNEQFF.